One T cell receptor (beta chain) is described in this entry. These data are taken from a study of CD8 T cells in Susac syndrome. After removal of 6 bases from V and 4 bases from J, the junction contained 5 bases not matched to a gene. Germline V gene lookup returns CDR1 SQVTM and CDR2 ANQGSEA. This CDR3 contains 13 residues. Random hexamers served to reverse transcribe roughly 0.45 to 1 ug RNA. TCRdb itself ran the immunoSEQ multiplex PCR reads through MiXCR, one entry per CDR3 protein. This table holds more than 150,000 distinct CDR3 sequences, approximately 95% found once. The sequence came from a human donor with Susac syndrome. Sequenced sample: CD4+ T cells from PBMCs. The chain couples TRBV29-1 to TRBJ1-2; TRBD1 aligns across 10 bases. This CDR3 is CSVDRGLGYGYTF. The CDR3, as DNA: TGCAGCGTAGACAGGGGGCTTGGCTATGGCTACACCTTC.